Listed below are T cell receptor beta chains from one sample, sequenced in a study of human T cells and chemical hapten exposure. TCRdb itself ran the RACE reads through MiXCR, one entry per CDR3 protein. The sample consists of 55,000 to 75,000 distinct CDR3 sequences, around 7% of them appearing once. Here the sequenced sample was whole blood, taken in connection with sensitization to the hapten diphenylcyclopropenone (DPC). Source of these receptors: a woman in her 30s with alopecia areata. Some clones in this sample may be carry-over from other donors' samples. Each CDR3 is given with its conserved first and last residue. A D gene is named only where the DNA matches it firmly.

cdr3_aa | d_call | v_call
CAISVSGDGANVLTF | . | TRBV10-3
CSASSGTGYTQPQHF | TRBD1 | TRBV20-1
CASSLILGATEAFF | . | TRBV5-1
CAWTLQGSPNVLTF | . | TRBV30
CASSLVGVMNTEAFF | . | TRBV7-8
CAWTLVDFSYEQYF | . | TRBV30
CASSLRMAGLYSPLHF | . | TRBV7-2
CASSQDDLATDTQYF | . | TRBV4-2
CASSLIGYTEAFF | . | TRBV7-2
CAWSASMNTEAFF | . | TRBV30
CASSLALPGDEKLFF | . | TRBV12-3/TRBV12-4
CASSLGAVETQYF | . | TRBV12-3/TRBV12-4
CASSGTGQLQETQYF | TRBD1 | TRBV5-1
CSARDRRGLWTEAFF | TRBD1 | TRBV20-1
CASHQEGANTQYF | . | TRBV3-1
CASSSQSSGRTDTQYF | . | TRBV7-8
CASSPAGALNTEAFF | . | TRBV13
CASRAQGIYGYTF | . | TRBV3-1
CARKTKGQGASGANVLTF | TRBD1 | TRBV30
CASTRGVSTEAFF | . | TRBV2
CASSQADRLTDTQYF | . | TRBV14
CASTKRTGGVQPQHF | TRBD1 | TRBV6-6
CASSAPGLATSWQFF | TRBD2 | TRBV19
CASSPEGGRVYEQYF | . | TRBV5-1
CASARGNIRDTEAFF | . | TRBV5-1
CASRRTDQPQHF | . | TRBV6-1
CASGLGHLSSYEQYF | . | TRBV12-5
CASSRATGELFF | . | TRBV3-1
CSARSSGGASGELFF | TRBD2 | TRBV20-1
CSALGQGYGVTYTEAFF | TRBD1 | TRBV20-1
CASRLPGQENIQYF | TRBD1 | TRBV6-5
CSAIRGGRADTQYF | TRBD2 | TRBV20-1
CASSPGANEQFF | . | TRBV5-6
CASSQVEGKGAYGYTF | TRBD1 | TRBV18
CASSEIGASGNTIYF | . | TRBV25-1
CSASPLQTDTQYF | . | TRBV20-1
CSVGQWDSYGYTF | TRBD1 | TRBV29-1